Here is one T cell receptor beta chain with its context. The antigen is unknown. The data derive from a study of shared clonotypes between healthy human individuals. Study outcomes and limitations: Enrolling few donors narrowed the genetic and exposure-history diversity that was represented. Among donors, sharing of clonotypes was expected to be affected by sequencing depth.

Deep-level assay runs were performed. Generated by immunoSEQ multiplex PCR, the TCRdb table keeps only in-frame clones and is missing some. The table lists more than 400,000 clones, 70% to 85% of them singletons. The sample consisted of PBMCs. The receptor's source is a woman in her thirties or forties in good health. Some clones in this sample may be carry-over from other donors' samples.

The CDR3 region is CASSSFGTANTEAFF. The CDR3 DNA is TGTGCCAGCAGCTCTTTCGGGACAGCGAACACTGAAGCTTTCTTT. The chain employs TRBV5-6 and TRBJ1-1, with 7 nucleotides matching TRBD1. The germline CDR1 and CDR2 sequences are SGHDT and YYEEEE. J lost 1 base, V lost 3 bases, and 6 bases had no gene match. This CDR3 region has 15 residues.